One and the same sample provided the 32 T cell receptor beta chains below, sequenced in a study of OX40 agonist ivuxolimab in advanced cancers. Clones were read by immunoSEQ multiplex PCR, and TCRdb kept only the in-frame ones, dropping some. The repertoire holds approximately 52,000 clones, with 90% to 95% as singletons. This specimen was CD4+ or CD8+ T cells sorted from blood, taken in a trial of the OX40 agonist ivuxolimab. The origin of the receptors is an adult with an advanced solid tumor such as melanoma, head and neck, liver or kidney cancer.

The rearrangement links TRBV7-8 to TRBJ2-5, with 10 bases fitting TRBD2. V trimming: 7 bases; J trimming: 2 bases; junction bases outside the gene matches: 7. CDR3 size: 15 residues. Germline CDR1 is SGHVS and CDR2 is FQNEAQ. CDR3 region: CASTPGTSEQETQYF. The CDR3 region has the DNA TGTGCCAGCACCCCGGGGACTAGCGAACAAGAGACCCAGTACTTC.

V and J are TRBV18 and TRBJ2-2; D not resolved. V gave up 8 bases and J gave up 8 bases, with 9 bases separating them. The CDR3 totals 11 residues. The germline gives CDR1 KGHSH, CDR2 LQKENI. The CDR3 bases are TGTGCCAGCGATGCGAGAGGGGAGCTGTTTTTT. This codes for CASDARGELFF.

This sequence joins TRBV14 and TRBJ1-3; D gene ambiguous. The CDR3 sequence is 11 residues long. Trimming cost V 2 bases and J 10 bases, with 6 bases left between them. Germline CDR1 is SGHDN and CDR2 is FVKESK. CDR3 nucleotides: TGTGCCAGCAGCCAAAATTGGACCATATATTTT. It is translated as CASSQNWTIYF.

CDR3 amino acids: CASSMEDTSNQPQHF. The CDR3 DNA is TGTGCCAGTAGTATGGAGGACACAAGCAATCAGCCCCAGCATTTT. This chain joins TRBV19 and TRBJ1-5; maybe TRBD1 (5 bases). Germline lookup yields CDR1 LNHDA and CDR2 SQIVND (reference sequence). This CDR3 has 15 residues. Trimming shortened V by 3 bases and J by 1 base, and 10 bases separated the two germline ends.

The CDR3 sequence: CASSLGEGLGEQYF. The CDR3 DNA follows: TGTGCCAGCAGTTTAGGGGAGGGGTTGGGGGAGCAGTACTTC. The genes are TRBV28 and TRBJ2-7; 7 nucleotides agree with TRBD2. With 2 bases clipped from V and 7 bases from J, the junction kept 8 bases outside the gene matches. The germline CDR1 and CDR2 sequences are MDHEN and SYDVKM. The CDR3 sequence is 14 residues long.

This clone has a single count. V and J are TRBV6-1 and TRBJ2-5; D gene uncertain. Germline values: CDR1 MNHNS, CDR2 SASEGT. The V gene lost 4 bases and the J gene lost 3 bases, with 15 bases spanning the gap. The CDR3 totals 15 residues. The CDR3 region is CASSGPLHPEETQYF. The CDR3 coding sequence is TGTGCCAGCAGTGGACCGCTCCACCCGGAAGAGACCCAGTACTTC.

In its sample, this clone was seen once. The chain links TRBV28 to TRBJ2-7; D perhaps matches TRBD2 (5 bases). Germline V gives CDR1 MDHEN, CDR2 SYDVKM. The CDR3 totals 14 residues. V lost 8 bases to trimming and J lost 4 bases, with 18 bases between them. The CDR3 here is CASFSGLAIYEQYF. Written as DNA, the CDR3 is TGTGCCAGCTTTTCCGGGCTAGCTATATACGAGCAGTACTTC.

The V gene is TRBV14, the J gene TRBJ2-1, with 9 bases matching TRBD1. In germline, CDR1 is SGHDN, CDR2 FVKESK. This CDR3 comprises 15 residues. Trimming cost V 8 bases and J 4 bases; bases outside gene matches: 9. CDR3 nucleotide sequence: TGTGCCAGCGCCGGGGGACAGGGTTTGTACAATGAGCAGTTCTTC. This codes for CASAGGQGLYNEQFF.

V gene TRBV11-2 combines with J gene TRBJ2-5, with D uncertain. The DNA end favors TRBJ2-7, so the J call may be wrong. CDR1 and CDR2 (germline): SGHAT, FQNNGV. CDR3 length equals 15 residues. The CDR3 protein is CASSLVTATSYEQYF. CDR3 sequence (DNA): TGTGCCAGCAGCTTAGTGACGGCGACCTCTTACGAGCAGTACTTC.

The chain combines TRBV6-1 with TRBJ2-3; 7 nucleotides agree with TRBD2. Germline CDR1 and CDR2: MNHNS and SASEGT. The CDR3 length is 17 residues. Germline trimming cut 4 bases from V and 2 bases from J; bases unmatched to any gene: 12. The CDR3, as DNA: TGTGCCAGCAGTGTAGGCCTAAGCGGGACCCTCACAGATACGCAGTATTTT. Its protein is CASSVGLSGTLTDTQYF.

This chain uses TRBV29-1 with TRBJ1-1; D is uncertain. Trimming shortened V by 7 bases and J by 1 base, and 10 bases separated the two germline ends. Germline V gene sequence: CDR1 SQVTM, CDR2 ANQGSEA. This CDR3 is built from 12 residues. The CDR3 bases are TGCAGCGCCTGGACCGAGAACACTGAAGCTTTCTTT. It encodes CSAWTENTEAFF.

The genes are TRBV29-1 and TRBJ2-3; D unresolved. CDR3 length equals 14 residues. The V gene lost 5 bases and the J gene lost 0 bases, with 12 bases spanning the gap. CDR1 and CDR2 (germline): SQVTM, ANQGSEA. The CDR3 here is CSVTGVASTDTQYF. The CDR3 nucleotides read TGCAGCGTTACTGGGGTGGCTAGCACAGATACGCAGTATTTT.

This clone appeared once. The J gene is TRBJ1-1, the V gene TRBV19; D remains unclear. Germline CDR1 is LNHDA and CDR2 is SQIVND (reference sequence). The length of the CDR3 is 13 residues. V was clipped by 2 bases and J by 0 bases, with 4 bases between them. The CDR3 is CASSILMNTEAFF. The DNA for the CDR3 is TGTGCCAGTAGTATACTCATGAACACTGAAGCTTTCTTT.

The rearrangement uses TRBV28 and TRBJ2-1, with TRBD2 as a possible D gene (5 bases). The germline V and J ends were trimmed by 4 bases and 0 bases, with 13 bases remaining between them. This CDR3 is built from 16 residues. Germline V CDR1 and CDR2: MDHEN, SYDVKM. The CDR3 sequence: CASSSRLSGSYNEQFF. Here the CDR3 DNA reads TGTGCCAGCAGTTCCCGCTTGAGCGGCTCCTACAATGAGCAGTTCTTC.

The chain links TRBV27 to TRBJ2-5; no reliable D call. The CDR3 consists of 15 residues. The germline V gene encodes CDR1 MNHEY and CDR2 SMNVEV (reference sequence). Trimming left V 5 bases short and J 3 bases short, with 16 bases between. CDR3 sequence: CASSPRSSSKETQYF. CDR3 in DNA: TGTGCCAGCAGTCCCCGAAGCAGTAGTAAAGAGACCCAGTACTTC.

The genes are TRBV28 and TRBJ1-6; D gene unclear. Germline-derived CDR1 and CDR2 are MDHEN and SYDVKM. Trimming removed 3 bases from V and 4 bases from J, with 16 bases in between. CDR3 length: 17 residues. CDR3 sequence reads: CASSFNPKAEYNSPLHF. The DNA for the CDR3 is TGTGCCAGCAGTTTTAATCCTAAGGCAGAGTATAATTCACCCCTCCACTTT.

The rearrangement uses TRBV10-2 and TRBJ2-5, with TRBD2 as a possible D gene (5 bases). The end of the DNA fits TRBJ2-7 better, so the J call may be wrong. Germline CDR1 reads WSHSY; CDR2 reads SAAADI. The CDR3 has 13 residues. The CDR3 here is CASSYTRDYEQYF. The CDR3 bases are TGCGCCAGCTCCTACACGAGGGACTACGAGCAGTACTTC.

This clone was recorded only once. This chain connects TRBV11-2 to TRBJ1-4, with TRBD1 as a possible D gene (6 bases). This CDR3 region has 13 residues. CDR1 SGHAT and CDR2 FQNNGV come from the germline V gene. The V end was cut by 5 bases, the J end by 12 bases, with 16 bases between. Here the CDR3 reads CASSPLLAGELFF. Written as DNA, the CDR3 is TGTGCCAGCAGCCCCCTATTAGCAGGGGAACTGTTTTTT.

To note about this clone: A junction boundary mismatches the germline segment, possibly from a read error. The chain couples TRBV27 to TRBJ2-5, with TRBD2 identical over 10 bases. The CDR3 contains 16 residues. CDR1 is MNHEY and CDR2 is SMNVEV in the germline V gene (reference sequence). Here the CDR3 reads CASSLTPGLAKETQYF. CDR3 in DNA: TGTGCCAGTAGTTTAACCCCGGGACTAGCGAAAGAGACCCAGTACTTC.

V is TRBV5-8 and J is TRBJ2-2; possible D gene TRBD2, 5 bases. V lost 4 bases and J lost 5, with 12 bases in between. Germline values: CDR1 SGHTS, CDR2 YDEGEE. CDR3 length: 14 residues. In DNA, the CDR3 is TGTGCCAGCAGCCCCCGGGAAGGTACCGGGGAGCTGTTTTTT. Translated, it gives CASSPREGTGELFF. The whole variable domain, remainder taken from reference TRBV5-8 and TRBJ2-2, is EAGVTQSPTHLIKTRGQQATLRCSPISGHTSVYWYQQALGLGLQFLLWYDEGEERNRGNFPPRFSGRQFPNYSSELNVNALELEDSALYLCASSPREGTGELFFGEGSRLTVL.

The chain employs TRBV5-1 and TRBJ2-3, with D unclear. Trimming left V 5 bases short and J 1 base short, with 11 bases between. The CDR3 has 14 amino acids. Per the germline V gene, CDR1 is SGHRS and CDR2 is YFSETQ. The CDR3 sequence: CASSPEPGTDTQYF. The CDR3 bases are TGCGCCAGCAGTCCGGAGCCGGGCACAGATACGCAGTATTTT.

On this clone itself: This same CDR3 is encoded by further DNA sequences in the sample. V and J are TRBV27 and TRBJ2-5; D is ambiguous. Trimming took 0 bases from V and 4 from J, leaving 3 bases between them. Germline CDR1 reads MNHEY; CDR2 reads SMNVEV (reference sequence). This CDR3 is built from 12 residues. The CDR3 here is CASSLSGETQYF. In nucleotides, the CDR3 is TGTGCCAGCAGTTTATCGGGAGAGACCCAGTACTTC.

The chain has TRBV27 and TRBJ2-1, with D possibly being TRBD1 (6 bases). The CDR3 length is 12 residues. V lost 7 bases and J 6 bases, leaving 10 bases between the germline ends. Per germline, CDR1 MNHEY and CDR2 SMNVEV (reference sequence). CDR3 DNA: TGTGCCAGCATGGGCAGGGGCAATGAGCAGTTCTTC. This sequence encodes CASMGRGNEQFF.

The genes are TRBV19 and TRBJ2-1; D uncertain. Trimming stripped 0 bases from V and 7 bases from J, with 13 bases between. The germline gives CDR1 LNHDA, CDR2 SQIVND (reference sequence). The CDR3 loop spans 15 amino acids. The CDR3: CASSIDLRLWNEQFF. In DNA form, the CDR3 reads TGTGCCAGTAGTATAGATCTTAGGCTATGGAATGAGCAGTTCTTC.

This chain links TRBV4-2 with TRBJ2-1, with unresolved D. Per germline, CDR1 LGHNA and CDR2 YNFKEQ. The germline V and J ends were trimmed by 0 bases and 0 bases, with 9 bases remaining between them. The CDR3 has 16 amino acids. CDR3 bases: TGTGCCAGCAGCCAAGAGACGCGGAGCTCCTACAATGAGCAGTTCTTC. Protein product: CASSQETRSSYNEQFF.

CDR3 sequence: CASSLAGTRPPGELFF. CDR3 nucleotide sequence: TGTGCCAGCAGTCTAGCCGGGACCCGGCCCCCCGGGGAGCTGTTTTTT. This chain joins TRBV27 and TRBJ2-2; TRBD1 or TRBD2 may be the D gene (5 bases each). There are 16 residues in the CDR3. V was shortened by 5 bases and J by 6 bases, with 19 bases between the two germline ends. Germline values: CDR1 MNHEY, CDR2 SMNVEV (reference sequence).

This chain joins TRBV5-1 and TRBJ1-4, with TRBD1 matching 8 bases. V lost 4 bases and J lost 8; bases outside the gene matches: 10. This CDR3 contains 15 residues. Germline V CDR1 and CDR2: SGHRS, YFSETQ. The CDR3 coding sequence is TGCGCCAGCAGCGAACAGGGGGATGTCTACGAAAAACTGTTTTTT. It specifies CASSEQGDVYEKLFF.

The chain combines TRBV5-8 with TRBJ2-3; weak D call: TRBD2 (7 bases). The germline V and J ends were trimmed by 0 bases and 3 bases, with 11 bases remaining between them. CDR3 length: 15 residues. The germline gives CDR1 SGHTS, CDR2 YDEGEE. CDR3 sequence reads: CASSLGGGGTDTQYF. The CDR3 DNA is TGTGCCAGCAGCTTGGGCGGGGGCGGAACAGATACGCAGTATTTT. The whole variable domain, filled in from reference TRBV5-8 and TRBJ2-3, reads EAGVTQSPTHLIKTRGQQATLRCSPISGHTSVYWYQQALGLGLQFLLWYDEGEERNRGNFPPRFSGRQFPNYSSELNVNALELEDSALYLCASSLGGGGTDTQYFGPGTRLTVL.

The rearrangement joins TRBV10-2 to TRBJ2-3, with 12 bases that match TRBD2. J lost 1 base, V lost 2 bases, and 4 bases had no gene match. The CDR3 length is 17 residues. Germline CDR1 and CDR2: WSHSY and SAAADI. As DNA, the CDR3 is TGCGCCAGCAGTGAGCCGCTAGCGGGAGGGGGCACAGATACGCAGTATTTT. It is translated as CASSEPLAGGGTDTQYF.

In this sample, this clone turned up once. The chain recombines TRBV28 with TRBJ2-1; 11 bases match TRBD2. Looked up from germline, CDR1 is MDHEN and CDR2 is SYDVKM. The CDR3 has 14 amino acids. V lost 6 bases, J lost 8 bases, and 6 bases stayed unmatched. The CDR3 coding sequence is TGTGCCAGCAGCCGACTAGCGGGACAATATGAGCAGTTCTTC. This sequence encodes CASSRLAGQYEQFF.

The chain joins TRBV29-1 to TRBJ2-7, with D possibly being TRBD1 or TRBD2 (6 bases each). The V end lost 7 bases, the J end lost 3 bases, and 16 bases lay between the germline ends. There are 13 residues in the CDR3. Germline values: CDR1 SQVTM, CDR2 ANQGSEA. CDR3 sequence: CSALAGHYYEQYF. The CDR3 region has the DNA TGCAGCGCCCTCGCGGGACACTACTACGAGCAGTACTTC.

This clone was recorded only once. V gene TRBV28 combines with J gene TRBJ2-7, with 7 bases fitting TRBD1. V shed 4 bases and J 2 bases; nucleotides not matched to a gene: 5. The CDR3 extends over 14 amino acids. Germline lookup yields CDR1 MDHEN and CDR2 SYDVKM. CDR3 DNA sequence: TGTGCCAGCAGTTCGAGGGACAGCGCCTACGAGCAGTACTTC. It specifies CASSSRDSAYEQYF.